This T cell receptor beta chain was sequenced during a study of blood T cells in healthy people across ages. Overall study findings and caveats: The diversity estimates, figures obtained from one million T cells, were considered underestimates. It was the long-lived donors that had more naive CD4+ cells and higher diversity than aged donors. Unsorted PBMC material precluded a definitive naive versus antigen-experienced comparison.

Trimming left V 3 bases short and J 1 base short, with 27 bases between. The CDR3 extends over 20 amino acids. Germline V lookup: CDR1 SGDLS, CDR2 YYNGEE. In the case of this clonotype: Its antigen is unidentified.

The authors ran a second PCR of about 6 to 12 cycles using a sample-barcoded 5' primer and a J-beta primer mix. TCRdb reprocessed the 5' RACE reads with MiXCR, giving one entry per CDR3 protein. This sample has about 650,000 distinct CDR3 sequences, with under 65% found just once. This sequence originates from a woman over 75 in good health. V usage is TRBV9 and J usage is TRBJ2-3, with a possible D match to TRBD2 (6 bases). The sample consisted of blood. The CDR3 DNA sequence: TGTGCCAGCAGCGGGATCCACCCTAGCCAGCCCGGGGGTGGCACAGATACGCAGTATTTT. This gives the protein CASSGIHPSQPGGGTDTQYF.